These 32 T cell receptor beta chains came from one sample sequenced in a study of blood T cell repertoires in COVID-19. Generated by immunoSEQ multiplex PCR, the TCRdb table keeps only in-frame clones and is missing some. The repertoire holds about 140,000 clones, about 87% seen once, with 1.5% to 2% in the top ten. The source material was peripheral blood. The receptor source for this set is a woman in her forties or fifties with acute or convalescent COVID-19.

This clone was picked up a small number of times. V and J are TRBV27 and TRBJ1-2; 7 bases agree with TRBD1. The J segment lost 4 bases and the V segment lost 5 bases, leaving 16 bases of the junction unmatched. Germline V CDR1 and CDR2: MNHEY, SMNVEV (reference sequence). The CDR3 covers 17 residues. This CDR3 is CASSPKRDSRHFYGYTF. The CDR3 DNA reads TGTGCCAGCAGTCCTAAACGGGACAGCCGCCACTTCTATGGCTACACCTTC.

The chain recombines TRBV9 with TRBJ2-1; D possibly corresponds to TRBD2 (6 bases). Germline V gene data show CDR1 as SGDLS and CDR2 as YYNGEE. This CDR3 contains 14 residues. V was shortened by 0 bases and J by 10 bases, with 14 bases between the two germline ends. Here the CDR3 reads CASSVVKTSWEQFF. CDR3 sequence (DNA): TGTGCCAGCAGCGTAGTTAAAACTAGCTGGGAGCAGTTCTTC.

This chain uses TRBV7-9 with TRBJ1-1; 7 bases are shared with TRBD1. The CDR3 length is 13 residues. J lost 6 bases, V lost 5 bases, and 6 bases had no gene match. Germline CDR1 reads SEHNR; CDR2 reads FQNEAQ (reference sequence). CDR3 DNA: TGTGCCAGCAGCCCAGGGACAGTCGCTGAAGCTTTCTTT. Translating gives CASSPGTVAEAFF. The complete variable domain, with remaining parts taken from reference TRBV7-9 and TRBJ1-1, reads DTGVSQNPRHKITKRGQNVTFRCDPISEHNRLYWYRQTLGQGPEFLTYFQNEAQLEKSRLLSDRFSAERPKGSFSTLEIQRTEQGDSAMYLCASSPGTVAEAFFGQGTRLTVV.

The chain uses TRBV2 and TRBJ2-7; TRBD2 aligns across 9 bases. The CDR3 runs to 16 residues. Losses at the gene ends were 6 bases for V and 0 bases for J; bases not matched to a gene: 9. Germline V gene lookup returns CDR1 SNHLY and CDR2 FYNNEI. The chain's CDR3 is CASRENSGGSSYEQYF. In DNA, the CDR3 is TGTGCCAGCAGGGAGAATAGCGGGGGAAGCTCCTACGAGCAGTACTTC.

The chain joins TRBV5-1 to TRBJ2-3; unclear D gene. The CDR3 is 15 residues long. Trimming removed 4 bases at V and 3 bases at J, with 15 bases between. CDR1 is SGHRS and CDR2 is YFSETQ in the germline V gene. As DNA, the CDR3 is TGCGCCAGCAGCAACGGGTGGGTCGCGACAGATACGCAGTATTTT. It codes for CASSNGWVATDTQYF.

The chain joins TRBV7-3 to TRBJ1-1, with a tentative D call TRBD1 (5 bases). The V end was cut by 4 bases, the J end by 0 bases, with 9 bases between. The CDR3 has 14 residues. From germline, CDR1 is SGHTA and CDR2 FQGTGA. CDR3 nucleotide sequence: TGTGCCAGCAGCTCGGGACTAATGAACACTGAAGCTTTCTTT. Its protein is CASSSGLMNTEAFF.

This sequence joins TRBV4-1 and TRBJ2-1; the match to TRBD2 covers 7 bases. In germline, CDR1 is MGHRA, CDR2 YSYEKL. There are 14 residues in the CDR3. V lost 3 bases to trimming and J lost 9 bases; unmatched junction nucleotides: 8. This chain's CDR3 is CASSHNWGGREQFF. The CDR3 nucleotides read TGCGCCAGCAGCCATAACTGGGGAGGGCGTGAGCAGTTCTTC.

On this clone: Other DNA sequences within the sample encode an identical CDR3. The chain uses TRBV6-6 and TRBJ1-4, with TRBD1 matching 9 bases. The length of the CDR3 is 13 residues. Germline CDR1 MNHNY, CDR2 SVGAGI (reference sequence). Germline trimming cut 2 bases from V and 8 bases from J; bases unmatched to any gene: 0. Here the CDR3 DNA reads TGTGCCAGCAGTTACGGGACAGGGGAAAAACTGTTTTTT. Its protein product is CASSYGTGEKLFF.

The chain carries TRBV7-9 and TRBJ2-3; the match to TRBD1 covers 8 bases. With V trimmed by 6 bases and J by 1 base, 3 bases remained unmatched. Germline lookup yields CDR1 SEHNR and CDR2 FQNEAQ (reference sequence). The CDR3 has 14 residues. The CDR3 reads CASRGQGGTDTQYF. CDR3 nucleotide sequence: TGTGCCAGCAGAGGACAGGGTGGCACAGATACGCAGTATTTT.

CDR3 region: CASSLLGAQETQYF. The CDR3 region has the DNA TGTGCCAGCAGCTTACTTGGAGCCCAAGAGACCCAGTACTTC. This chain connects TRBV14 to TRBJ2-5; D is uncertain. The V end was cut by 5 bases, the J end by 1 base, with 11 bases between. The germline CDR1 and CDR2 sequences are SGHDN and FVKESK. This CDR3 is built from 14 residues. Supplemented by reference TRBV14 and TRBJ2-5, the full variable domain reads EAGVTQFPSHSVIEKGQTVTLRCDPISGHDNLYWYRRVMGKEIKFLLHFVKESKQDESGMPNNRFLAERTGGTYSTLKVQPAELEDSGVYFCASSLLGAQETQYFGPGTRLLVL.

Here the CDR3 reads CASSPSLQGAYTF. CDR3 bases: TGTGCCAGCAGTCCTTCGTTACAGGGAGCCTACACCTTC. The chain links TRBV2 to TRBJ1-2; D perhaps matches TRBD1 (6 bases). The V and J ends lost 5 bases and 10 bases respectively, with 17 bases between them. In germline, CDR1 is SNHLY, CDR2 FYNNEI. This CDR3 comprises 13 residues.

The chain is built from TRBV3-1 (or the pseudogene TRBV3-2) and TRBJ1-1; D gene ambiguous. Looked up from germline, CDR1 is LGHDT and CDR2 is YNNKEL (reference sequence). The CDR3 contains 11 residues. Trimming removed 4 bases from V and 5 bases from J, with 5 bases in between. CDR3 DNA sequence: TGTGCCAGCAGCCGAGGTACTGAAGCTTTCTTT. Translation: CASSRGTEAFF.

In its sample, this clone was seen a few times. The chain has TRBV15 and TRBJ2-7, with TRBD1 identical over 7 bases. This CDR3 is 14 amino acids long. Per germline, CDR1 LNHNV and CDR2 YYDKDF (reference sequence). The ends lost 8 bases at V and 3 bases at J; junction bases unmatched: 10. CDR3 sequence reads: CATGGLGGGYEQYF. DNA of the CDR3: TGTGCCACCGGTGGGTTAGGGGGCGGCTACGAGCAGTACTTC.

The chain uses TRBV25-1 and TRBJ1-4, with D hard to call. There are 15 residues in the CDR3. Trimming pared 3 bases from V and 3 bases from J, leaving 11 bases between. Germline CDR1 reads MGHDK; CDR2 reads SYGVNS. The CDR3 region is CASSDRGRSNEKLFF. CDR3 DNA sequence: TGTGCCAGCAGTGACCGCGGGAGGTCTAATGAAAAACTGTTTTTT.

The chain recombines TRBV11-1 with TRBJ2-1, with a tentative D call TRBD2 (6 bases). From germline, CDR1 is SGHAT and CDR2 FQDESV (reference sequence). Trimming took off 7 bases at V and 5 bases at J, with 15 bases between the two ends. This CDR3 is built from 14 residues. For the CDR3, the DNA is TGTGCCAGCAACGGGGGTCCGGTCCACAATGAGCAGTTCTTC. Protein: CASNGGPVHNEQFF.

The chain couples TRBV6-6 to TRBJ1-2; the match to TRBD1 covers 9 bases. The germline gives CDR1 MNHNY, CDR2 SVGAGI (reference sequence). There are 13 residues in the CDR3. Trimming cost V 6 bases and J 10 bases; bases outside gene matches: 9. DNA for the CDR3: TGTGCCAGCAGACCCCCGGGACAGGGTTTCTACACCTTC. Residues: CASRPPGQGFYTF.

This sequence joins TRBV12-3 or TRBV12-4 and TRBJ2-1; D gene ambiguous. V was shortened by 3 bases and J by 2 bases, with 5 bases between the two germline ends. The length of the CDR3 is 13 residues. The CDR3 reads CASSFEAYNEQFF. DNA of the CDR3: TGTGCCAGCAGTTTTGAGGCCTACAATGAGCAGTTCTTC.

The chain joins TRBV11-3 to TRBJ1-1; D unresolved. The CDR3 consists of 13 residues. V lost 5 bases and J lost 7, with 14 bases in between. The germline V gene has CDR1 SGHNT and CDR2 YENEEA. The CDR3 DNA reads TGTGCCAGCAGCACCACAAGCAGCGGTGAAGCTTTCTTT. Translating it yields CASSTTSSGEAFF.

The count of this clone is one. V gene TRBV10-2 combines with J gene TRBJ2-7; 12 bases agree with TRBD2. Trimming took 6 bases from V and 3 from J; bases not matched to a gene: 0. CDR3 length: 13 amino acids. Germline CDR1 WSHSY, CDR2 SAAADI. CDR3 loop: CASRGLAGYEQYF. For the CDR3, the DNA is TGCGCCAGCAGGGGACTAGCGGGCTACGAGCAGTACTTC.

The CDR3 DNA follows: TGTGCCAGCAGCCTCCCCCGGAACACTGAAGCTTTCTTT. This codes for CASSLPRNTEAFF. The V call is TRBV7-9, the J call TRBJ1-1, with no clear D. Per the germline V gene, CDR1 is SEHNR and CDR2 is FQNEAQ (reference sequence). This CDR3 is built from 13 residues. Trimming took 5 bases from V and 1 from J, leaving 8 bases between them. The variable domain in full, completed from reference TRBV7-9 and TRBJ1-1, reads DTGVSQNPRHKITKRGQNVTFRCDPISEHNRLYWYRQTLGQGPEFLTYFQNEAQLEKSRLLSDRFSAERPKGSFSTLEIQRTEQGDSAMYLCASSLPRNTEAFFGQGTRLTVV.

In nucleotides, the CDR3 is TGTGCCAGCAGGCACAGGGGAACTGGAAACACCATATATTTT. Amino acid sequence: CASRHRGTGNTIYF. This chain uses TRBV21-1 with TRBJ1-3; TRBD1 was called by the table and not checked on the DNA. TRBV21-1 is a known pseudogene. This CDR3 comprises 14 residues.

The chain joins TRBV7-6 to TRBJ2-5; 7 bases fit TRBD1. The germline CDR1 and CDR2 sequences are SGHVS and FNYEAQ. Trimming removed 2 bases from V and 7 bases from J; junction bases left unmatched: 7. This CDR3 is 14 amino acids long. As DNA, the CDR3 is TGTGCCAGCAGCTTACCGGACAGGTGGGGGACCCAGTACTTC. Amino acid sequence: CASSLPDRWGTQYF.

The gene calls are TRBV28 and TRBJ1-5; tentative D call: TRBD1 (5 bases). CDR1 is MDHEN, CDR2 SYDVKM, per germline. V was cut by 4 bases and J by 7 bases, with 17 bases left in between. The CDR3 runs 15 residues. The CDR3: CASSSPQAGRQPQHF. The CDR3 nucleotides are TGTGCCAGCAGTTCCCCTCAGGCAGGGCGACAGCCCCAGCATTTT.

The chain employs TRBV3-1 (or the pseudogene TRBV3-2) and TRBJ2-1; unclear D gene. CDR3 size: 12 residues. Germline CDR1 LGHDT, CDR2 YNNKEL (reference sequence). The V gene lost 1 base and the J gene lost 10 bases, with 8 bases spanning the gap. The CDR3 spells CASSQAAREQFF. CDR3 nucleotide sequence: TGTGCCAGCAGCCAAGCTGCGCGAGAGCAGTTCTTC.

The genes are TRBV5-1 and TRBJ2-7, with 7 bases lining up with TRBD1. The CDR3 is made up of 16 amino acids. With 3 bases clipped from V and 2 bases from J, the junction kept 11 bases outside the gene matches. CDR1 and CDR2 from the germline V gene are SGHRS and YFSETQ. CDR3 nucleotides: TGCGCCAGCAGCTCCCCAACAGGGGAATCCCCCTACGAGCAGTACTTC. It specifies CASSSPTGESPYEQYF. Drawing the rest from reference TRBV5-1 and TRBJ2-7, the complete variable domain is KAGVTQTPRYLIKTRGQQVTLSCSPISGHRSVSWYQQTPGQGLQFLFEYFSETQRNKGNFPGRFSGRQFSNSRSEMNVSTLELGDSALYLCASSSPTGESPYEQYFGPGTRLTVT.

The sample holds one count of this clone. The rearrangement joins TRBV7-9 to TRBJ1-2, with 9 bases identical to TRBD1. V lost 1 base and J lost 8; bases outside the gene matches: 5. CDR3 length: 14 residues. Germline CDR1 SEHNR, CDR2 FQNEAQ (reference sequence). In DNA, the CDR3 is TGTGCCAGCAGCTTAGTACAGGGGGCAGGAGGCTACACCTTC. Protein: CASSLVQGAGGYTF.

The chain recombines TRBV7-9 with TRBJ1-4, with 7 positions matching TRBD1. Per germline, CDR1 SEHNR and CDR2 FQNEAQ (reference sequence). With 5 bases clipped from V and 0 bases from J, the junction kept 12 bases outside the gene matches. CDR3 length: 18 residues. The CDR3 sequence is CASSTRQGPFATNEKLFF. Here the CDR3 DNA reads TGTGCCAGCAGCACCCGACAGGGTCCTTTTGCAACTAATGAAAAACTGTTTTTT. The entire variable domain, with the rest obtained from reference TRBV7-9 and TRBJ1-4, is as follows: DTGVSQNPRHKITKRGQNVTFRCDPISEHNRLYWYRQTLGQGPEFLTYFQNEAQLEKSRLLSDRFSAERPKGSFSTLEIQRTEQGDSAMYLCASSTRQGPFATNEKLFFGSGTQLSVL.

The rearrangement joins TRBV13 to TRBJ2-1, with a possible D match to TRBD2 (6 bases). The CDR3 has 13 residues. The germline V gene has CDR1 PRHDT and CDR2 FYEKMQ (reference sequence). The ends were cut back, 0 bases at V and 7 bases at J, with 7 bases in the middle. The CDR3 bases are TGTGCCAGCAGCTTAGGGCTAGCGAATGAGCAGTTCTTC. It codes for CASSLGLANEQFF.

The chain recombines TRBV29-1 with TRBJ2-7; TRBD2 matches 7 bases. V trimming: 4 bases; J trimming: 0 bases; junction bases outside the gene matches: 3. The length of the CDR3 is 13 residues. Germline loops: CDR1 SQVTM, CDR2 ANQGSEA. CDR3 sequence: CSVGGGSSYEQYF. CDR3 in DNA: TGCAGCGTTGGCGGGGGAAGCTCCTACGAGCAGTACTTC.

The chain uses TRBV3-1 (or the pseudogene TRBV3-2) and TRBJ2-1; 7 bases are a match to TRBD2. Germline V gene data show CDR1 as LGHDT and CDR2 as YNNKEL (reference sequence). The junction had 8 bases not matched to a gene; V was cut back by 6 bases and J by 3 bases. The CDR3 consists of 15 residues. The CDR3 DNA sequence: TGTGCCAGCAGGGGAGCGGGATTGCACTACAATGAGCAGTTCTTC. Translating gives CASRGAGLHYNEQFF.

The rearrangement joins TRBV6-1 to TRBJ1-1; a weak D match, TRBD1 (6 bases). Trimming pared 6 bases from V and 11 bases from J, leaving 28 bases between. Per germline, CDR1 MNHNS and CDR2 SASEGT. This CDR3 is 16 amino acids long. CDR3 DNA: TGTGCCAGCAGGGAAACACCGAATTTACAGGGTTCCCCGGCTTTCTTT. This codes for CASRETPNLQGSPAFF.

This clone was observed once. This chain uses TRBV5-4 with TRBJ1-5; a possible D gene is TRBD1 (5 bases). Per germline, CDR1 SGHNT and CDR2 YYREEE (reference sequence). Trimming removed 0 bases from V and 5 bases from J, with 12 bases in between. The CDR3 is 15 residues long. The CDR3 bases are TGTGCCAGCAGCTTGGGCGCAGGGCCCGATCAGCCCCAGCATTTT. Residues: CASSLGAGPDQPQHF. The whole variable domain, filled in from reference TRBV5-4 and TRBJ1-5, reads ETGVTQSPTHLIKTRGQQVTLRCSSQSGHNTVSWYQQALGQGPQFIFQYYREEENGRGNFPPRFSGLQFPNYSSELNVNALELDDSALYLCASSLGAGPDQPQHFGDGTRLSIL.